This entry features one TCR beta chain sequence. Its antigen target is currently unknown. The sample holds no much larger clone one base away, and base qualities are not on file. The sample originates from a study of blood T cell repertoires in COVID-19 (dated by TCRdb to 2019 to 2021). Looking at the study overall: Samples covering the acute and convalescent phases of COVID-19 were provided by collaborators in the United States, Italy and Spain. The material from the prospective study consisted of cDNA or gDNA derived from T cells, B-cell-depleted T cells, or PBMCs. Deeply sampled blood TCRbeta repertoires from subjects exposed to, actively infected with, or recovered from COVID-19 were included in the dataset. A freely available public database, intended as a resource for researchers studying the immune response to SARS-CoV-2, is where the repertoires were released. The samples were drawn from the first 160 participants of the ongoing ImmuneRACE study and from some 1,300 subjects provided by 6 global collaborators. The sample metadata nearly always contained a de-identified subject ID, COVID-19 status, age in years and sex. HLA class I and class II types, where available, came from metadata supplied by the sample provider rather than from assay-based typing. The full study reports these points: Clinical and demographic metadata were provided uncurated, with the amount varying by source and participant.

Trimming leaves V shorter by 8 bases and J shorter by 8 bases, with the junction holding 9 bases beyond the gene matches. Based on the germline V gene, the CDR1 and CDR2 sequences are SNHLY and FYNNEI. Reading from cysteine to phenylalanine, the CDR3 counts 15 amino acids. Only the CDR3 region is kept as DNA, spanning 45 bases read in frame from base 1. TCRbeta CDR3 regions were amplified from genomic DNA by means of the immunoSEQ Assay, a bias-controlled multiplex PCR. Under the source paper's analysis protocol: Within the assay, amplification of reference gene primers was used to estimate how many nucleated cells each sample contained. Sequence reads were collapsed and filtered to measure the absolute abundance of every unique TCRbeta CDR3 rearrangement. For each sample, productive Simpson clonality was calculated by taking the square root of Simpson's diversity index across productive rearrangements. TCRdb re-hosts the immuneACCESS table, in-frame sequences only. Its copies lack some clones; in the studies checked, an unresolved V gene accounts for under half of them, and the cause for the rest is not known. The D gene and trimming were derived from the DNA, and the V and J assignments and clone size from that table. The table for this sample lists 180,000 or so clones; around 85% of them were counted only once. Roughly 9.7% of the sample is in the top ten clones.

At one collaborating source in Seattle, patients were enrolled during active infection and were followed longitudinally through the course of disease. Collaborating institutions collected whole blood in K2EDTA tubes following their own protocols. Collaborator samples were shipped for TCRbeta analysis as frozen whole blood, isolated PBMCs, or DNA extracted from either sample type. Sequencing used peripheral blood. The receptor's source is a woman between 55 and 75 years old with COVID-19, enrolled during active disease. The rearrangement combines TRBV2 with TRBJ1-6, and 10 bases in between align with TRBD1. The DNA sequence reads TGTGCCAGCGCTGCCGGGACAGGGGACCATTCACCCCTCCACTTT. Translated, this is CASAAGTGDHSPLHF.